Here is one T cell receptor (beta chain) with its context. Its specificity is not known. The data originate from a study of beta chain features in type 1 diabetes. About the research overall: Patients looked much like healthy donors when it came to age, gender and cell yields. Sorted cells, roughly 98,000,000 in number, were examined across all samples. Broader study findings: Type 1 diabetes patients had TCRB CDR3s that were shorter (moderately but significantly so) in all four CD4+ subsets. Patients showed naive, central memory and Treg TCRB repertoires that appeared more similar than those of healthy donors.

Germline V gene data show CDR1 as SGHDT and CDR2 as YYEEEE. The V and J ends lost 0 bases and 2 bases respectively, with 12 bases between them. CDR3 length: 16 amino acids. Expressed TCRB transcripts were sequenced because the isolated RNA had all been reverse transcribed beforehand. Each sample of naive, central memory or regulatory T cells had, on average, approximately 4 million reads. The repertoire was sequenced with immunoSEQ multiplex PCR; TCRdb's copy has only in-frame clones and lacks some. The sample shows 130,000 to 150,000 clones, about an eighth of them seen only once. This sequence joins TRBV5-6 and TRBJ2-4, with D possibly being TRBD1 or TRBD2 (6 bases each). What was sequenced was central memory CD4+ T cells from blood. The receptor's source is a man in his late teens or twenties with type 1 diabetes. CDR3 in DNA: TGTGCCAGCAGCTTGGCAGGGGCGGGGACCAAAAACATTCAGTACTTC. Protein sequence: CASSLAGAGTKNIQYF. The variable domain in full, completed from reference TRBV5-6 and TRBJ2-4, reads DAGVTQSPTHLIKTRGQQVTLRCSPKSGHDTVSWYQQALGQGPQFIFQYYEEEERQRGNFPDRFSGHQFPNYSSELNVNALLLGDSALYLCASSLAGAGTKNIQYFGAGTRLSVL.